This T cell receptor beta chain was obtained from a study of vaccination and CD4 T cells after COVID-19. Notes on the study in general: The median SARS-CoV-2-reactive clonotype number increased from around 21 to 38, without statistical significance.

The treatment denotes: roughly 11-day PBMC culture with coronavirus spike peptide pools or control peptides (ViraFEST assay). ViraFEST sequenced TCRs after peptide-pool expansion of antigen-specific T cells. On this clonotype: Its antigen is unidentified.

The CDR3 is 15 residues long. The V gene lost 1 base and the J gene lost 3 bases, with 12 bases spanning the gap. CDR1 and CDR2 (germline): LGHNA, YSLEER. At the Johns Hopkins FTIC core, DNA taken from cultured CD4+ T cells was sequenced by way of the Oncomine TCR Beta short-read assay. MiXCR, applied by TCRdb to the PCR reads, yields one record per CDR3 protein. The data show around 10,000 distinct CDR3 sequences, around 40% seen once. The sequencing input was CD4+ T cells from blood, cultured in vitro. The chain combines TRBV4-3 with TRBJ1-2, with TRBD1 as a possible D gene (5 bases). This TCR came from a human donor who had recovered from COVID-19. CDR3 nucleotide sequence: TGCGCCAGCAGCCAAGTCGGTAGGGGTGACTATGGCTACACCTTC. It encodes CASSQVGRGDYGYTF.